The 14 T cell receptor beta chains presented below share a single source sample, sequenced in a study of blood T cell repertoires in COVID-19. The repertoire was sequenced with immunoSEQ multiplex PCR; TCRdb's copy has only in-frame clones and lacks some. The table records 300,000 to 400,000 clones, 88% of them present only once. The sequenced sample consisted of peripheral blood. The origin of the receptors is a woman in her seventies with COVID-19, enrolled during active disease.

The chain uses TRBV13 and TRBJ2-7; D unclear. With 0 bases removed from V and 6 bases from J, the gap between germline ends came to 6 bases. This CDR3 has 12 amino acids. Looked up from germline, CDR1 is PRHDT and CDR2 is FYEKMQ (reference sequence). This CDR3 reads CASSLGQAEQYF. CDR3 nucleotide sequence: TGTGCCAGCAGCTTAGGGCAGGCCGAGCAGTACTTC.

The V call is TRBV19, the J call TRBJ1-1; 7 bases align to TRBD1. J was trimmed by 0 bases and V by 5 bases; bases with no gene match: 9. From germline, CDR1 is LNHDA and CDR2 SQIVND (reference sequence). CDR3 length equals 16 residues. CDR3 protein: CASSPGTEIMNTEAFF. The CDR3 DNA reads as TGTGCCAGTAGTCCCGGGACAGAAATTATGAACACTGAAGCTTTCTTT.

In DNA form, the CDR3 reads TGTGCCAGCAGGCCTAAGGGACAGGGGGCCTACGAGCAGTACTTC. It is translated as CASRPKGQGAYEQYF. This chain joins TRBV6-6 and TRBJ2-7; 11 nucleotides match TRBD1. The CDR3 is made up of 15 amino acids. After removal of 6 bases from V and 2 bases from J, the junction contained 6 bases not matched to a gene. CDR1 is MNHNY, CDR2 SVGAGI, per germline (reference sequence).

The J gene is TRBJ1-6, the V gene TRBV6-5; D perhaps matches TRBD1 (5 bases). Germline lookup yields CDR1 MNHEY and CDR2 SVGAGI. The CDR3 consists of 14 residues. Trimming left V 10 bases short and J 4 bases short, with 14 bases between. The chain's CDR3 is CATHPGGYNSPLHF. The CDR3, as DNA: TGTGCCACCCATCCGGGGGGATATAATTCACCCCTCCACTTT.

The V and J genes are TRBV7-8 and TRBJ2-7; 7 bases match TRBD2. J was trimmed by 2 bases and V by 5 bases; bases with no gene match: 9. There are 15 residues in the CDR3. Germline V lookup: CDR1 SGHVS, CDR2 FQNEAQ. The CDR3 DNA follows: TGTGCCAGCAGCCGAGGAGCGGGGCGAACCTACGAGCAGTACTTC. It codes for CASSRGAGRTYEQYF.

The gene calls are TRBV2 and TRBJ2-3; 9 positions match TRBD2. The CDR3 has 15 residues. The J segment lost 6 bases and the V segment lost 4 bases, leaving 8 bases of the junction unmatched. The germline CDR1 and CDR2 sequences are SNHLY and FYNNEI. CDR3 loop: CASSVGGGGRDTQYF. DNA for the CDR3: TGTGCCAGCAGTGTCGGCGGGGGGGGCCGGGATACGCAGTATTTT.

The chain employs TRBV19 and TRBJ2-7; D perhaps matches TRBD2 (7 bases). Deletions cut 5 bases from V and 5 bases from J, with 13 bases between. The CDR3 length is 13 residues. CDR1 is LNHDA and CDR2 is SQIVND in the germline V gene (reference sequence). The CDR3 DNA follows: TGTGCCAGTAGTCCGTGGGGGGGGCACGAGCAGTACTTC. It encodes CASSPWGGHEQYF.

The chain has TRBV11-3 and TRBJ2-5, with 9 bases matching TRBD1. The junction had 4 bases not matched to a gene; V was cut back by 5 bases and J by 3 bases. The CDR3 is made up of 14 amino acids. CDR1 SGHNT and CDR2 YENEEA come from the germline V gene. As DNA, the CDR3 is TGTGCCAGCAGCGCACGGACAGGGGAAGAGACCCAGTACTTC. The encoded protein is CASSARTGEETQYF.

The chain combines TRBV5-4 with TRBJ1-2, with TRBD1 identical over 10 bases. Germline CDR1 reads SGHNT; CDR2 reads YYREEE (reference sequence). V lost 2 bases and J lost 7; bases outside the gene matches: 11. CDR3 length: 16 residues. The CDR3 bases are TGTGCCAGCAGCTTACCTAGGACAGGGGGAGGTTCTGGCTACACCTTC. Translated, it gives CASSLPRTGGGSGYTF.

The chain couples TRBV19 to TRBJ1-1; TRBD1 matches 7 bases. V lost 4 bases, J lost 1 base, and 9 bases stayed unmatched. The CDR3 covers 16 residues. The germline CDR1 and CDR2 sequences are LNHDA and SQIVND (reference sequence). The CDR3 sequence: CASSSRSGTENTEAFF. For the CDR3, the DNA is TGTGCCAGTAGTAGCAGGTCGGGGACAGAGAACACTGAAGCTTTCTTT.

This CDR3 reads CASSRGQGALETQYF. DNA of the CDR3: TGTGCCAGCTCACGGGGACAGGGGGCACTGGAGACCCAGTACTTC. The J gene is TRBJ2-5, the V gene TRBV18, with 12 bases that match TRBD1. Germline trimming cut 4 bases from V and 5 bases from J; bases unmatched to any gene: 5. The CDR3 has 15 residues. CDR1 is KGHSH, CDR2 LQKENI, per germline. The whole variable domain, filled in from reference TRBV18 and TRBJ2-5, reads NAGVMQNPRHLVRRRGQEARLRCSPMKGHSHVYWYRQLPEEGLKFMVYLQKENIIDESGMPKERFSAEFPKEGPSILRIQQVVRGDSAAYFCASSRGQGALETQYFGPGTRLLVL.

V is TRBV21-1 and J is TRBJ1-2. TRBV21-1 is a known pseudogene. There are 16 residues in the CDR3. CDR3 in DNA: TGTGCCAGCAGCAAAAGGGGAGGGGGATCGCTCTATGGCTACACCTTC. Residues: CASSKRGGGSLYGYTF.

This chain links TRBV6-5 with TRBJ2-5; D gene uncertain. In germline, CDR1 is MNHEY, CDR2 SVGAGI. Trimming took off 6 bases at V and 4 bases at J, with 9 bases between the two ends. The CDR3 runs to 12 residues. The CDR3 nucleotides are TGTGCCAGCAGAAAAATCGGAGAGACCCAGTACTTC. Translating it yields CASRKIGETQYF.

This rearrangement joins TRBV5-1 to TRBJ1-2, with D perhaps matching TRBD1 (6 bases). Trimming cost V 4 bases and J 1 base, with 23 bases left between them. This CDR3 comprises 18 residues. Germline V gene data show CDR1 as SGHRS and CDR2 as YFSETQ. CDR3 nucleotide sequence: TGCGCCAGCAGCCACCAGACAGGAAGAGGAGCAAGTAACTATGGCTACACCTTC. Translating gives CASSHQTGRGASNYGYTF.